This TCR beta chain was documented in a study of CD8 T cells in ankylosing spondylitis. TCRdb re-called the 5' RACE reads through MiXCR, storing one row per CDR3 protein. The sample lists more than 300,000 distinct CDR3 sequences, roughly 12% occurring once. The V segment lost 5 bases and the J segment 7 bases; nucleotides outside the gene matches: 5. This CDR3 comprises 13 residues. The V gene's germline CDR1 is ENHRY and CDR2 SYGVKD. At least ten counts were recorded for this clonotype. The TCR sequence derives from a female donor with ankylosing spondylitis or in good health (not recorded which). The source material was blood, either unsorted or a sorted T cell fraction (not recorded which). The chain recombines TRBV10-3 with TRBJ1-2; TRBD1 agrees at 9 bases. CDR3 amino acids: CAISRTGESGYTF. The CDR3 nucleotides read TGTGCCATCAGTCGGACAGGGGAGAGTGGCTACACCTTC.